The 9 T cell receptor beta chains in this list originate from one sample, sequenced in a study of T-cell memory formation after mild COVID-19. Each CDR3 protein gets one entry after TCRdb re-called the 5' RACE reads with MiXCR. The table has approximately 210,000 distinct CDR3 sequences, approximately 30% seen once. The sample taken for sequencing was PBMCs or a T cell subset sorted from them (not recorded which). The receptor source for this set is an adult woman who had mild COVID-19 (a few samples of this study predate the infection). Cell type and time point are not known.

This clonotype was observed many times. This chain uses TRBV7-3 with TRBJ1-1, with 7 bases fitting TRBD1. This CDR3 contains 15 residues. CDR1 SGHTA and CDR2 FQGTGA come from the germline V gene. V gave up 2 bases and J gave up 5 bases; unmatched junction bases: 8. DNA for the CDR3: TGTGCCAGCAGCTTAGGGCCGACAGGGTATACTGAAGCTTTCTTT. Protein product: CASSLGPTGYTEAFF. Variable domain in full (rest from reference TRBV7-3 and TRBJ1-1): GAGVSQTPSNKVTEKGKYVELRCDPISGHTALYWYRQSLGQGPEFLIYFQGTGAADDSGLPNDRFFAVRPEGSVSTLKIQRTERGDSAVYLCASSLGPTGYTEAFFGQGTRLTVV.

The V call is TRBV6-2 or TRBV6-3, the J call TRBJ2-1; TRBD1 aligns across 7 bases. The V gene end was trimmed by 5 bases and the J gene end by 7 bases; junction bases not matched to a gene: 8. CDR1 MNHEY and CDR2 SVGEGT come from the germline V gene. The CDR3 extends over 14 amino acids. The CDR3 region has the DNA TGTGCCAGCAGTCCTCTCGGGACAGATAATGAGCAGTTCTTC. Amino acid sequence: CASSPLGTDNEQFF.

The chain combines TRBV12-3 or TRBV12-4 with TRBJ2-5; 12 bases match TRBD1. The CDR3 is 17 amino acids. Germline trimming cut 0 bases from V and 3 bases from J; bases unmatched to any gene: 5. The CDR3: CASSLAGQGAYKETQYF. The CDR3 coding sequence is TGTGCCAGCAGTTTAGCGGGACAGGGGGCCTACAAAGAGACCCAGTACTTC.

This clonotype occurred once. CDR3: CASSFGRGLGANVLTF. The CDR3 bases are TGTGCCAGCAGCTTCGGGAGGGGGCTAGGGGCCAACGTCCTGACTTTC. The J gene is TRBJ2-6, the V gene TRBV7-6, with TRBD2 as a possible D gene (8 bases). V dropped 3 bases and J dropped 4 bases, with 13 bases sitting between them. Germline-derived CDR1 and CDR2 are SGHVS and FNYEAQ. There are 16 residues in the CDR3.

This clonotype appeared once. As DNA, the CDR3 is TGTGCCAGCAGCTCCGGGACAGGGGTCGGAGAGACCCAGTACTTC. It specifies CASSSGTGVGETQYF. The chain recombines TRBV27 with TRBJ2-5; 10 nucleotides agree with TRBD1. With V trimmed by 6 bases and J by 4 bases, 8 bases remained unmatched. The CDR3 is 15 amino acids. Germline loops: CDR1 MNHEY, CDR2 SMNVEV (reference sequence).

This clonotype was observed a handful of times. The genes are TRBV29-1 and TRBJ2-5; TRBD2 matches 10 bases. The germline CDR1 and CDR2 sequences are SQVTM and ANQGSEA. The CDR3 is 16 amino acids. Losses at the gene ends were 6 bases for V and 2 bases for J; bases not matched to a gene: 12. Here the CDR3 reads CSVPRAGTSVQETQYF. The CDR3 coding sequence is TGCAGCGTGCCAAGAGCCGGGACTAGCGTACAAGAGACCCAGTACTTC.

This clonotype was seen many times. The rearrangement uses TRBV11-2 and TRBJ2-7; 8 positions match TRBD2. CDR3 length: 17 residues. CDR1 and CDR2 from the germline V gene are SGHAT and FQNNGV. V trimming: 1 base; J trimming: 1 base; junction bases outside the gene matches: 9. CDR3 in amino acids: CASSLVTGTRRSYEQYF. CDR3 nucleotides: TGTGCCAGCAGCTTAGTGACCGGGACTAGACGGTCCTACGAGCAGTACTTC.

The J gene is TRBJ2-3, the V gene TRBV2; TRBD2 matches 8 bases. This CDR3 comprises 15 residues. Germline V gives CDR1 SNHLY, CDR2 FYNNEI. V gave up 3 bases and J gave up 3 bases; unmatched junction bases: 5. CDR3 sequence reads: CASSDAGLVTDTQYF. The DNA for the CDR3 is TGTGCCAGCAGTGATGCGGGACTAGTAACAGATACGCAGTATTTT.

The CDR3 sequence is CASSDRTGYREQYF. The DNA of the CDR3 is TGTGCCAGCAGTGATCGGACAGGATACCGCGAGCAGTACTTC. This chain connects TRBV2 to TRBJ2-7; TRBD1 agrees at 7 bases. CDR3 length equals 14 residues. Looked up from germline, CDR1 is SNHLY and CDR2 is FYNNEI. The V segment lost 3 bases and the J segment 6 bases; nucleotides outside the gene matches: 8.